The 27 T cell receptor beta chains presented below share a single source sample, sequenced in a study of T-cell reconstitution after alpha-beta-depleted transplantation in children. During its preparation, the TCRbeta library received unique molecular identifiers. One entry per CDR3 protein, called by TCRdb with MiXCR from the PCR reads. The data show about 500,000 distinct CDR3 sequences, approximately 32% seen once. Sample: PBMCs from the stem cell graft donor, taken from the stem cell graft. These TCRs come from a human donor who donated a stem cell graft to a child with aplastic anemia.

The gene calls are TRBV9 and TRBJ2-1; D not certain. CDR1 SGDLS and CDR2 YYNGEE come from the germline V gene. The ends were cut back, 0 bases at V and 3 bases at J, with 4 bases in the middle. CDR3 size: 13 residues. The DNA of the CDR3 is TGTGCCAGCAGCGTAGAGGACTACAATGAGCAGTTCTTC. Its translation is CASSVEDYNEQFF.

The J gene is TRBJ2-7, the V gene TRBV19, with 9 bases identical to TRBD2. This CDR3 contains 16 residues. Germline CDR1 and CDR2: LNHDA and SQIVND (reference sequence). The trim removed 2 bases at V and 3 bases at J, leaving 8 bases unmatched. The CDR3 is CASSILAGLHIYEQYF. In nucleotides, the CDR3 is TGTGCCAGTAGTATACTAGCGGGACTCCACATCTACGAGCAGTACTTC.

The chain combines TRBV5-1 with TRBJ2-2; weak D call: TRBD1 (6 bases). CDR1 and CDR2 (germline): SGHRS, YFSETQ. The V end lost 4 bases, the J end lost 1 base, and 11 bases lay between the germline ends. The CDR3 is made up of 15 amino acids. The CDR3 sequence: CASSRQQGNTGELFF. DNA of the CDR3: TGCGCCAGCAGCCGTCAACAGGGGAACACCGGGGAGCTGTTTTTT.

This chain connects TRBV18 to TRBJ1-1; D is uncertain. V dropped 7 bases and J dropped 7 bases, with 16 bases sitting between them. The CDR3 sequence is 13 residues long. From germline, CDR1 is KGHSH and CDR2 LQKENI. CDR3 DNA: TGTGCCAGCTGCCCCACGAGGAGGGTTGAAGCTTTCTTT. Protein product: CASCPTRRVEAFF.

The table lists this clonotype with a few counts. The chain joins TRBV12-3 or TRBV12-4 to TRBJ1-5, with D hard to call. V was clipped by 2 bases and J by 4 bases, with 6 bases between them. This CDR3 is built from 13 residues. CDR3 DNA sequence: TGTGCCAGCAGTTTAAAGGCAAATCAGCCCCAGCATTTT. Translated, it gives CASSLKANQPQHF.

This clonotype was observed at least ten times. This chain connects TRBV20-1 to TRBJ2-3, with a tentative D call TRBD2 (5 bases). V was shortened by 0 bases and J by 2 bases, with 15 bases between the two germline ends. Germline CDR1 DFQATT, CDR2 SNEGSKA (reference sequence). The CDR3 consists of 16 residues. CDR3 in amino acids: CSARDASSGNTDTQYF. The CDR3 bases are TGCAGTGCTAGAGATGCGTCGTCGGGGAACACAGATACGCAGTATTTT.

There are a few counts of this clonotype. The rearrangement uses TRBV5-5 and TRBJ2-6; D may correspond to TRBD1 or TRBD2 (5 bases each). The CDR3 is 17 amino acids. With 3 bases removed from V and 3 bases from J, the gap between germline ends came to 16 bases. Germline V CDR1 and CDR2: SGHKS, YYEKEE (reference sequence). The CDR3 DNA is TGTGCCAGCAGCTCTGGGGGTAGTACGGGTGGGGCCAACGTCCTGACTTTC. It is translated as CASSSGGSTGGANVLTF.

The rearrangement uses TRBV4-3 and TRBJ1-1; no clear D gene. With 0 bases removed from V and 4 bases from J, the gap between germline ends came to 18 bases. The CDR3 sequence is 17 residues long. The germline V gene has CDR1 LGHNA and CDR2 YSLEER. The CDR3 spells CASSQEPPQGWGTEAFF. Here the CDR3 DNA reads TGCGCCAGCAGCCAAGAACCCCCCCAAGGTTGGGGCACTGAAGCTTTCTTT.

The CDR3 DNA follows: TGTGCCAGCAGCTCCGCGACAGGGAGGGGTGGCTACACCTTC. This sequence encodes CASSSATGRGGYTF. The chain has TRBV7-2 and TRBJ1-2; TRBD1 matches 7 bases. This CDR3 has 14 residues. Germline V gives CDR1 SGHTA, CDR2 FQGNSA. Trimming cost V 4 bases and J 7 bases; bases outside gene matches: 9.

This clonotype was seen a handful of times. The rearrangement links TRBV5-1 to TRBJ1-5; 7 bases are shared with TRBD1. CDR3 size: 13 residues. The V segment lost 4 bases and the J segment 9 bases; nucleotides outside the gene matches: 7. Germline V gene data show CDR1 as SGHRS and CDR2 as YFSETQ. Here the CDR3 DNA reads TGCGCCAGCAGCCTGGAGGGGGCGTCGCCCCAGCATTTT. Translated: CASSLEGASPQHF.

About this clonotype itself: One end of the junction varies from germline; a read error may be responsible. The rearrangement links TRBV20-1 to TRBJ2-1; D not certain. The CDR3 is made up of 12 amino acids. Germline V CDR1 and CDR2: DFQATT, SNEGSKA (reference sequence). CDR3 sequence (DNA): TGCAGTGCTCCCAACTACTACAGTGAGCAGTTCTTC. Amino acid sequence: CSAPNYYSEQFF.

J is TRBJ2-6 and V is TRBV4-2, with unresolved D. Trimming pared 0 bases from V and 0 bases from J, leaving 6 bases between. In germline, CDR1 is LGHNA, CDR2 YNFKEQ. CDR3 size: 16 residues. This CDR3 reads CASSQDLSSGANVLTF. The CDR3 nucleotides are TGTGCCAGCAGCCAAGACTTGAGCTCTGGGGCCAACGTCCTGACTTTC.

The chain uses TRBV5-1 and TRBJ2-5; 11 nucleotides match TRBD2. The CDR3 loop spans 15 amino acids. The germline V gene has CDR1 SGHRS and CDR2 YFSETQ. V lost 4 bases, J lost 3 bases, and 5 bases stayed unmatched. This chain's CDR3 is CASSEGTSGEETQYF. For the CDR3, the DNA is TGCGCCAGCAGCGAAGGGACTAGCGGAGAAGAGACCCAGTACTTC. Drawing the rest from reference TRBV5-1 and TRBJ2-5, the complete variable domain is KAGVTQTPRYLIKTRGQQVTLSCSPISGHRSVSWYQQTPGQGLQFLFEYFSETQRNKGNFPGRFSGRQFSNSRSEMNVSTLELGDSALYLCASSEGTSGEETQYFGPGTRLLVL.

As to this clonotype: A read error may account for a junction end that differs from germline. The V call is TRBV6-1, the J call TRBJ2-2, with D possibly called TRBD1 or TRBD2 (7 bases each). Germline-derived CDR1 and CDR2 are MNHNS and SASEGT. The CDR3 length is 16 residues. This chain's CDR3 is CASTEGGDSLTGELFF. CDR3 nucleotide sequence: TGTGCCAGCACTGAAGGGGGGGACAGCCTCACCGGGGAGCTGTTTTTT.

This clonotype was detected a few times. The rearrangement links TRBV2 to TRBJ2-1, with D maybe TRBD1 (5 bases). CDR1 and CDR2 from the germline V gene are SNHLY and FYNNEI. This CDR3 contains 13 residues. V lost 5 bases and J lost 10, with 15 bases in between. This CDR3 reads CASSRSRVDEQFF. The CDR3 DNA follows: TGTGCCAGCAGTCGGTCCAGGGTAGACGAGCAGTTCTTC. Using reference TRBV2 and TRBJ2-1 for the parts outside the CDR3, the full variable domain is EPEVTQTPSHQVTQMGQEVILRCVPISNHLYFYWYRQILGQKVEFLVSFYNNEISEKSEIFDDQFSVERPDGSNFTLKIRSTKLEDSAMYFCASSRSRVDEQFFGPGTRLTVL.

This clonotype was recorded many times. The chain recombines TRBV7-8 with TRBJ2-7; no reliable D call. V gave up 0 bases and J gave up 0 bases, with 3 bases separating them. CDR1 and CDR2 from the germline V gene are SGHVS and FQNEAQ. This CDR3 region has 13 residues. The CDR3 here is CASSLAGSYEQYF. The CDR3 DNA reads as TGTGCCAGCAGCTTAGCGGGCTCCTACGAGCAGTACTTC.

Ten or more counts support this clonotype. The rearrangement uses TRBV20-1 and TRBJ2-1; no clear D gene. CDR3 length: 9 amino acids. The germline V gene has CDR1 DFQATT and CDR2 SNEGSKA (reference sequence). V lost 3 bases and J 10 bases, leaving 4 bases between the germline ends. CDR3 DNA sequence: TGCAGTGCTAGTGGAGAGCAGTTCTTC. Translation gives CSASGEQFF.

The chain carries TRBV5-1 and TRBJ2-7; 12 bases fit TRBD2. This CDR3 has 16 amino acids. From germline, CDR1 is SGHRS and CDR2 YFSETQ. V lost 4 bases, J lost 1 base, and 6 bases stayed unmatched. The CDR3 reads CASSRPTSGRSYEQYV. In DNA, the CDR3 is TGCGCCAGCAGCCGACCGACTAGCGGGAGATCCTACGAGCAGTACGTC.

This clonotype was detected a few times. This chain links TRBV12-3 or TRBV12-4 with TRBJ2-3; D possibly corresponds to TRBD2 (6 bases). V lost 6 bases and J lost 4, with 20 bases in between. This CDR3 has 16 amino acids. The chain's CDR3 is CASSPMGGEDSDTQYF. CDR3 coding DNA: TGTGCCAGCAGCCCAATGGGGGGAGAGGATTCAGATACGCAGTATTTT.

The gene calls are TRBV7-9 and TRBJ2-1, with D uncertain. The CDR3 extends over 14 amino acids. In germline, CDR1 is SEHNR, CDR2 FQNEAQ (reference sequence). V lost 6 bases, J lost 4 bases, and 13 bases lay in between. CDR3 residues: CASRSAHPYNEQFF. DNA of the CDR3: TGTGCCAGCAGATCCGCCCACCCGTACAATGAGCAGTTCTTC.

J is TRBJ1-1 and V is TRBV20-1, with D unclear. Germline assignment: CDR1 DFQATT and CDR2 SNEGSKA (reference sequence). CDR3 size: 13 residues. V was cut by 3 bases and J by 0 bases, with 8 bases left in between. The CDR3 loop is CSASSNMNTEAFF. The CDR3 bases are TGCAGTGCTAGCTCTAACATGAACACTGAAGCTTTCTTT.

About this clonotype: The junction differs from germline at one of its ends, possibly a read error. The rearrangement links TRBV7-2 to TRBJ2-1; 12 bases map to TRBD2. The CDR3 is 12 amino acids. Germline V gene data show CDR1 as SGHTA and CDR2 as FQGNSA. CDR3 sequence: CASRALAGGPLF. Here the CDR3 DNA reads TGTGCCAGCAGAGCGCTAGCGGGAGGGCCTCTCTTC.

The chain combines TRBV7-2 with TRBJ2-5; D is undetermined. This CDR3 is built from 14 residues. Germline V CDR1 and CDR2: SGHTA, FQGNSA. The V and J ends lost 5 bases and 5 bases respectively, with 15 bases between them. This CDR3 is CASSRAGNSETQYF. In DNA form, the CDR3 reads TGTGCCAGCAGCCGGGCCGGAAATTCCGAGACCCAGTACTTC.

J is TRBJ1-6 and V is TRBV7-6; D is perhaps TRBD1 (6 bases). The V and J ends lost 2 bases and 0 bases respectively, with 17 bases between them. The germline V gene has CDR1 SGHVS and CDR2 FNYEAQ. The CDR3 extends over 19 amino acids. This CDR3 is CASSLFSAGQSSYNSPLHF. Written as DNA, the CDR3 is TGTGCCAGCAGCTTATTTAGCGCAGGACAGAGCTCCTATAATTCACCCCTCCACTTT.

The V gene is TRBV5-1, the J gene TRBJ2-7; tentative D call: TRBD2 (5 bases). CDR3 length: 16 residues. The germline V gene has CDR1 SGHRS and CDR2 YFSETQ. The V end was cut by 4 bases, the J end by 5 bases, with 22 bases between. CDR3 DNA sequence: TGCGCCAGCAGCCTGGGAGCCCCCCTGGCGCCCAACGAGCAGTACTTC. It codes for CASSLGAPLAPNEQYF.

The chain employs TRBV28 and TRBJ2-3, with 13 bases fitting TRBD2. J gave up 1 base and V 2 bases, and 6 bases lay outside the gene matches. The CDR3 loop spans 18 amino acids. Germline assignment: CDR1 MDHEN and CDR2 SYDVKM. CDR3 DNA: TGTGCCAGCAGTTTACGACTAGCGGGAGGCGGAGGCACAGATACGCAGTATTTT. Its translation: CASSLRLAGGGGTDTQYF.

The sample holds a few counts of this clonotype. The chain carries TRBV13 and TRBJ2-1; weak D call: TRBD2 (5 bases). Germline V lookup: CDR1 PRHDT, CDR2 FYEKMQ (reference sequence). The CDR3 consists of 16 residues. V was trimmed by 1 base and J by 3 bases, leaving 13 bases between them. The chain's CDR3 is CASSLDVQAGYNEQFF. The CDR3 DNA reads as TGTGCCAGCAGCTTAGATGTGCAGGCGGGCTACAATGAGCAGTTCTTC.